This T cell receptor (beta chain) was found in a study of blood T cell repertoires in COVID-19. Study in general: Some COVID-19 samples were acute and others convalescent; all came from the United States, Italy and Spain. Sample material is recorded as cDNA or gDNA derived from T cells, B-cell-depleted T cells, or PBMCs.

V dropped 5 bases and J dropped 4 bases, with 17 bases sitting between them. The CDR3 has 15 residues. Per germline, CDR1 SGHNT and CDR2 YENEEA. Clones were read by immunoSEQ multiplex PCR, and TCRdb kept only the in-frame ones, dropping some. The table lists 350,000 or so clones, about 91% of them singletons. During active infection, Seattle patients enrolled and were then monitored through disease. V usage is TRBV11-3 and J usage is TRBJ1-2; D is perhaps TRBD1 (6 bases). The clonotype was recovered from a woman in her 30s with COVID-19, enrolled during active disease. Sequencing was performed on peripheral blood. The CDR3 DNA reads as TGTGCCAGCAGCCTTAGAGGAGGACAGTCCTATGGCTACACCTTC. It specifies CASSLRGGQSYGYTF.